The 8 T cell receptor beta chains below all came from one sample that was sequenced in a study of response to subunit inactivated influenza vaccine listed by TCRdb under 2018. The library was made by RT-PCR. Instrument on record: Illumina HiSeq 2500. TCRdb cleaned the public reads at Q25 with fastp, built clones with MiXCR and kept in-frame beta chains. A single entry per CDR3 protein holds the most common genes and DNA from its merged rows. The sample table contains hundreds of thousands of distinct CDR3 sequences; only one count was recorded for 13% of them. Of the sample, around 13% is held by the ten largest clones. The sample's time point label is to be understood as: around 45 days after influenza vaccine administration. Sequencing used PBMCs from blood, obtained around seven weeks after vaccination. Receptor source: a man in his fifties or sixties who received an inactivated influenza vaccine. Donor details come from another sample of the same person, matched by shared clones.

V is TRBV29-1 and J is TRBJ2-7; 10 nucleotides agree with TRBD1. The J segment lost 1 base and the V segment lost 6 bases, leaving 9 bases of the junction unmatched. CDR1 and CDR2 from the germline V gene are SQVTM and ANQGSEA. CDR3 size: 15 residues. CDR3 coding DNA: TGCAGCGTGTCTCCGGGACAGGGGTATTCCTACGAGCAGTACTTC. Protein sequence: CSVSPGQGYSYEQYF.

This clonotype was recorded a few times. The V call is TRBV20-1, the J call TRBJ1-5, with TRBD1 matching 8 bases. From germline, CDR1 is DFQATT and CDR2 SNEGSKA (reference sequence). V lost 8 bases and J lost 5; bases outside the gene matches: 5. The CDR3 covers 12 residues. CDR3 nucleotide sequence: TGCAGTACCGGGACAGGATATCAGCCCCAGCATTTT. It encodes CSTGTGYQPQHF.

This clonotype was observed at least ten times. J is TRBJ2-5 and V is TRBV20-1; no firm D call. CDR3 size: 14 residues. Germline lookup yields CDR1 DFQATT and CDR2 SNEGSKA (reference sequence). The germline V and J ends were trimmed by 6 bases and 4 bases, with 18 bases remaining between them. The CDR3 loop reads CSAKTRPGVETQYF. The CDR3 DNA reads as TGCAGTGCCAAAACAAGGCCAGGCGTAGAGACCCAGTACTTC.

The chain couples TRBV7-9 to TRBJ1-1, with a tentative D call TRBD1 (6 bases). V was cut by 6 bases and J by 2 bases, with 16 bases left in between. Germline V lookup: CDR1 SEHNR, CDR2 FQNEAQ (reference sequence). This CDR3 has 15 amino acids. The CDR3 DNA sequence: TGTGCCAGCAGGCCTGCAGGGGTTGGAAACACTGAAGCTTTCTTT. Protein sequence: CASRPAGVGNTEAFF.

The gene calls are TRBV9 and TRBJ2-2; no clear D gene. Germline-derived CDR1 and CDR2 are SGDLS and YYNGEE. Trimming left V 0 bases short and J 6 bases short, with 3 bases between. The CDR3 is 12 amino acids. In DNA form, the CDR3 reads TGTGCCAGCAGCGTAGTTTCCGGGGAGCTGTTTTTT. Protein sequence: CASSVVSGELFF.

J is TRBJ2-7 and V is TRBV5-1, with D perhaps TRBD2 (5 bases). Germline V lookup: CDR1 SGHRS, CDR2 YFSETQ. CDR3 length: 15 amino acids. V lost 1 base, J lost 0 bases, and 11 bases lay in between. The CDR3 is CASSLTVGSSYEQYF. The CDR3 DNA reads TGCGCCAGCAGCTTGACGGTGGGGAGCTCCTACGAGCAGTACTTC.

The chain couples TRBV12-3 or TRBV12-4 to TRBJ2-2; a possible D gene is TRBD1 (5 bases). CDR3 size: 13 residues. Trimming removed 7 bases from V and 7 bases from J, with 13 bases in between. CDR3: CASMAGSGGELFF. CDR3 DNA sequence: TGTGCCAGCATGGCAGGGTCCGGCGGGGAGCTGTTTTTT.

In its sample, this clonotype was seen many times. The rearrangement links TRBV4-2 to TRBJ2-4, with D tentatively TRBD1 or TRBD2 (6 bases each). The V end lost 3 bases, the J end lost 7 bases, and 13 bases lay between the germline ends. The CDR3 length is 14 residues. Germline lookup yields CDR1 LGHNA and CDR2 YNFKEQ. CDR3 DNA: TGTGCCAGCAGCCACGCTCAAGGGGGGAACATTCAGTACTTC. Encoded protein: CASSHAQGGNIQYF.